This TCR beta chain was captured in a study of post-analysis software for immune sequencing data. Across the study: Patients had relapsing-remitting, secondary progressive or progressive-relapsing multiple sclerosis; some lacked subtype. Study-wide results and limits: Strong same-batch co-clustering of samples appeared with F measure clustering. Multiple sclerosis was associated with a significant reduction in normalized Chao1 diversity relative to controls. Four or five TRBV segments occurring more often in patients than controls included TRBV5-6, TRBV5-1 and TRBV20-1.

Libraries were made from TCR beta cDNA, and they carried unique molecular identifiers. T cells, about 0.9 to 11 million of them, yielded roughly 0.5 million cDNA molecules. One entry per CDR3 protein results from TCRdb running MiXCR on the PCR reads. Among about 430,000 distinct CDR3 sequences, 35% to 45% were seen once, and the ten largest hold approximately 7.6%. The germline V gene encodes CDR1 SNHLY and CDR2 FYNNEI. The V end lost 7 bases, the J end lost 10 bases, and 11 bases lay between the germline ends. The CDR3 totals 11 residues. Comment on this clonotype: Its target is unknown.

This clonotype originated in a girl aged 2-15 years with multiple sclerosis. Source material: blood. The chain links TRBV2 to TRBJ2-1; the D gene is possibly TRBD2 (6 bases). CDR3 DNA: TGTGCCAGCAAGGAGGGACGCGAGCAGTTCTTC. Translation: CASKEGREQFF.